This TCR beta chain was recorded in a study of blood T cell repertoires in COVID-19. About the study: Samples representing acute and convalescent COVID-19 were sourced from the United States, Italy and Spain. The analysed material was cDNA or gDNA that came from T cells, B-cell-depleted T cells, or PBMCs.

Original processing notes: Amplification of reference gene primers provided the estimated nucleated cell counts. Produced via immunoSEQ multiplex PCR; TCRdb's table is partial and in-frame only. That table supplies the V and J calls and clone size; D and trimming were determined from the DNA. This table has 29,000 or so clones, about 90% appearing once. Germline V CDR1 and CDR2: SEHNR, FQNEAQ (reference sequence). V shed 3 bases, J shed 10 bases, and the junction held 6 bases outside the gene matches. The CDR3 consists of 13 residues. This chain connects TRBV7-9 to TRBJ2-1, with 7 bases lining up with TRBD2. The clonotype originates from a man aged 45 to 65 with active COVID-19. The sequencing input was peripheral blood. CDR3 protein: CASSFRTGGEQFF. The CDR3 DNA reads TGTGCCAGCAGCTTTCGTACCGGGGGGGAGCAGTTCTTC.